The table lists the clone carrying this T cell receptor (beta chain) with many counts. This sample stems from a study of Graves' ophthalmopathy and Graves' hyperthyroidism. Trimming removed 5 bases from V and 1 base from J; junction bases left unmatched: 16. Germline V gene lookup returns CDR1 SGHTA and CDR2 FQGNSA. The CDR3 is made up of 18 amino acids. The authors amplified TCR beta CDR3 regions from RNA transcripts. RT-PCR in the first round used HTBI primers; a second-round multiplex PCR followed. TCRdb independently ran MiXCR on the multiplex PCR reads; one entry per CDR3 protein. The data contain about 370,000 distinct CDR3 sequences, 15% to 20% of them singletons.

This rearrangement joins TRBV7-2 to TRBJ1-2; 7 bases fit TRBD1. Sample: peripheral blood. This TCR was recovered from a woman aged 18-35 years with Graves' ophthalmopathy. The CDR3 region has the DNA TGTGCCAGCAGCCCTGGCCGACCGGGACAGCCTCATAACTATGGCTACACCTTC. Translated: CASSPGRPGQPHNYGYTF.